This T cell receptor beta chain is from a study of cytomegalovirus exposure and HLA in healthy donors. Study-wide background: In an earlier analysis, some 110 million unique TCR beta sequences were found from 150 million to 200 million T cells. The Caucasian-associated ancestry cluster contained roughly four fifths of the approximately 420 genotyped donors.

PCR amplification relied on 60 Vbeta primers (plus 13 Jbeta primers). The method was immunoSEQ multiplex PCR; TCRdb's version includes in-frame clones alone and lacks a portion of them. This listing includes some 200,000 clones. Points from the study as a whole: Usually a TCR sequence was rare, but some public TCRs were found in many donors. The only immune exposure information that was available was CMV serostatus.

V gave up 2 bases and J gave up 3 bases, with 8 bases separating them. CDR1 is SGHAT, CDR2 FQNNGV, per germline. The length of the CDR3 is 14 residues. With respect to this clone: The antigen is undetermined.

The chain combines TRBV11-2 with TRBJ2-1, with D possibly matching TRBD2 (5 bases). The TCR originated in a girl aged 2-9 years in good health and CMV-seropositive. The sequencing input was PBMCs. CDR3: CASSLSGLYNEQFF. The CDR3, as DNA: TGTGCCAGCAGCTTATCCGGACTCTACAATGAGCAGTTCTTC.